This T cell receptor (beta chain) is from a study of CXCR3-negative and CXCR3-positive naive CD8 T cells (dated by TCRdb to about 2019). For the study in its entirety: In total, some 140 million TRB reads were obtained, corresponding to roughly 1.5 +/- 0.3 million reads per library. Diversity and physicochemical repertoire analyses were performed on 11 donors pooled from two independent experiments. Naive subsets from five or six donors and memory cells from 3 donors were included in the TRBV-TRBJ cluster analysis.

The CDR3 sequence holds 17 residues, the cysteine and phenylalanine included. Only the protein is available. According to the germline V gene, CDR1 reads MDHEN and CDR2 reads SYDVKM. Paper-wide results and their limitations: TRB CDR3s from CXCR3-positive naive cells showed higher hydrophobicity (lower Kidera factor 4), lower energy, and higher strength and volume indices than CXCR3-negative naive cells. Comparably high repertoire diversity was found in both naive subsets, whereas much lower repertoire diversity was found in memory CD8+ T cells. Within the same donor, TRBV-TRBJ usage looked similar between naive CXCR3-negative and CXCR3-positive cells, but memory cells had distinct patterns. Because surface CD5, which has been linked to self-reactivity in mice, was comparable between naive subsets, TCR interaction strength was also inferred from TRB CDR3 physicochemical properties. Freshly isolated PBMCs were used for most assays because CXCR3 expression went down partially after cryopreservation.

For sequencing, a NextSeq 550 was employed. The Human TCR Profiling Kit (MiLaboratory) was used to make UMI-labeled 5' RACE TRB cDNA libraries. cDNA synthesis used the entire amount of extracted RNA, and PCR amplification then used the entire amount of cDNA produced. The libraries were made side by side, with each library going through the same number of PCR cycles. On the study's bioinformatics: MIGEC and MiXCR extracted about 53,000 +/- 10,000 unique UMI-labeled TRB cDNA molecules per library, requiring at least two reads per UMI. An average of roughly 40,000 +/- 10,000 functional in-frame TRB CDR3 nucleotide clonotypes without stop codons was found per library. Diversity metrics, including normalized Shannon-Wiener and Chao1, were computed in VDJtools after downsampling to 5000 UMI-labeled TRB molecules per sample. VDJtools was used to calculate clonotype-size-weighted physicochemical properties of the central five CDR3 residues, namely interaction energy, strength, volume and Kidera factor 4. Each CDR3 protein sequence appears as one entry after TCRdb reprocessed the reads, and no DNA is included. V and J calls and clone size were set by TCRdb, not the authors. The sample table on file contains 150,000 to 170,000 distinct CDR3 sequences. The top ten clonotypes cover approximately 0.5% of the sample.

Of note for this clonotype: Its recognized antigen is unknown.

For each CD8+ T cell subset, flow sorting was done in triplicate, and a few hundred thousand cells per subset went directly into RLT lysis buffer. To keep memory contaminants out, a stringent definition of naive CD8+ T cells was applied: CD45RO-CCR7+CD27+CD95-. Peripheral blood mononuclear cells were isolated from buffy coats by standard density gradient centrifugation. A FACSAria III was used to flow-sort naive CD8+ T cells into CXCR3-negative and CXCR3-positive populations. An RNeasy Mini Kit was used to extract total RNA from the sorted cells. This receptor was taken from a human donor in good health. Some clones in this sample may be carry-over from other donors' samples. The chain uses TRBV28 and TRBJ1-6; the TRBD1 assignment by TCRdb is unverifiable without DNA. The source material was naive CXCR3+ CD8+ T cells from blood. The cell subset or site label corresponds to: CD45RO-CCR7+CD27+CD95- naive CD8+ T cells expressing CXCR3 (TNR3+). The CDR3 is CASSSNTGGEHNSPLHF.